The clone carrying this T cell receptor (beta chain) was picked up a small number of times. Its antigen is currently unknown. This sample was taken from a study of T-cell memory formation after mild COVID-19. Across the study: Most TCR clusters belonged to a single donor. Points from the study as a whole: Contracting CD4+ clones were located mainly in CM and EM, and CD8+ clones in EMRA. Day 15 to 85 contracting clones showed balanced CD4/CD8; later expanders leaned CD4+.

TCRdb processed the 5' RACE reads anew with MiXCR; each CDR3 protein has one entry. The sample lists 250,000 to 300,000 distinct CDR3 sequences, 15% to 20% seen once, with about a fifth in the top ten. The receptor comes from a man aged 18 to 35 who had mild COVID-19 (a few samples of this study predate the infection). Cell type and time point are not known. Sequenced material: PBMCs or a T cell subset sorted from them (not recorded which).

CDR3 in amino acids: CASSEGTADTYGYTF. The DNA for the CDR3 is TGTGCCAGCAGTGAAGGGACAGCCGATACCTATGGCTACACCTTC. The gene calls are TRBV6-1 and TRBJ1-2; perhaps TRBD1 as D (6 bases). Trimming removed 1 base from V and 4 bases from J, with 13 bases in between. The CDR3 spans 15 residues. Germline V gene lookup returns CDR1 MNHNS and CDR2 SASEGT.